The 3 T cell receptor beta chains presented below share a single source sample, sequenced in a study of regulatory T cells in long-lasting Graves disease. The time point: persistent/refractory GD, antithyroid drugs over 5 years with positive TRAb. Extracted PBMC RNA gave rise to the TCR library. TCR beta libraries were built with iRepertoire HTBI primers and Arm-PCR of CDR3 regions. TCRdb independently ran MiXCR on the multiplex PCR reads; one entry per CDR3 protein. This table holds hundreds of thousands of distinct CDR3 sequences, about 20% found once. This sample comprised peripheral blood mononuclear cells (PBMCs), obtained when the disease was refractory, from a patient treated with antithyroid drugs. The origin of the receptors is a female donor with Graves disease.

Only a few counts were recorded for this clonotype. The chain employs TRBV18 and TRBJ1-4; no definite D call. CDR3 length: 14 residues. V was cut by 0 bases and J by 8 bases, with 10 bases left in between. Germline V gene data show CDR1 as KGHSH and CDR2 as LQKENI. CDR3 amino acids: CASSPPNLMEKLFF. The CDR3 nucleotides are TGTGCCAGCTCACCACCGAACCTAATGGAAAAACTGTTTTTT.

The chain links TRBV20-1 to TRBJ1-1; possible D gene TRBD1, 6 bases. This CDR3 region has 13 residues. Trimming left V 4 bases short and J 4 bases short, with 13 bases between. CDR1 DFQATT and CDR2 SNEGSKA come from the germline V gene (reference sequence). CDR3 DNA: TGCAGTGCTATCGCAGGGGCGGGCACTGAAGCTTTCTTT. Its protein product is CSAIAGAGTEAFF.

This clonotype was observed a few times. This chain uses TRBV20-1 with TRBJ1-5; a weak D match, TRBD1 (6 bases). V was clipped by 3 bases and J by 6 bases, with 21 bases between them. This CDR3 contains 16 residues. CDR1 is DFQATT and CDR2 is SNEGSKA in the germline V gene (reference sequence). The CDR3 sequence is CSASQPGAASGQPQHF. The CDR3 DNA reads as TGCAGTGCTAGCCAGCCAGGGGCGGCCTCAGGTCAGCCCCAGCATTTT.